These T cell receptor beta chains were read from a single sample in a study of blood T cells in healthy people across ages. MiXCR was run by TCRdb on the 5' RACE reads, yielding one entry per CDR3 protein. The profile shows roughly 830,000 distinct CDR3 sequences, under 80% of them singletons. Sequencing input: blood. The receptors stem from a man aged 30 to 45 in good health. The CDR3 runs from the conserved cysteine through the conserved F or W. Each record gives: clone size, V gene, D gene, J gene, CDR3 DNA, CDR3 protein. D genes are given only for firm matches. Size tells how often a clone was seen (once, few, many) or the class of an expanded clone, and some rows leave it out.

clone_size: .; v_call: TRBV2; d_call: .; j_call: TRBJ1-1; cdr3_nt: TGTGCCTCAACAGGGTGGAGGGACACTGAAGCTTTCTTT; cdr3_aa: CASTGWRDTEAFF
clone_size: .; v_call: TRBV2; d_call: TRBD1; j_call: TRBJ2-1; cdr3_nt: TGTGCCAGCAGCAGACAGGGAGCCTACAATGAGCAGTTCTTC; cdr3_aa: CASSRQGAYNEQFF
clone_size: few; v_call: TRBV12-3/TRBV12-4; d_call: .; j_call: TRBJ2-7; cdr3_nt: TGTGCCAGCAGCCCTGACATCCACGAGCAGTACTTC; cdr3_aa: CASSPDIHEQYF
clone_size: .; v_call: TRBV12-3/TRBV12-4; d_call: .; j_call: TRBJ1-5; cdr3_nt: TGTGCCAGCAGAAAAGACTCCGTTCCGGCCCAGCATTTT; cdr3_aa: CASRKDSVPAQHF
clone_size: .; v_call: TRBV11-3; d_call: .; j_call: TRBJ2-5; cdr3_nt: TGTGCCAGCAGCGGAACGGACAGCCAAGAGACCCAGTACTTC; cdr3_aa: CASSGTDSQETQYF
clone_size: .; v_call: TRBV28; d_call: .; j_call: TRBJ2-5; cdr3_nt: TGTGCCAGCAGTGGGGCCGCCGCGAGGGGGACCCAGTACTTC; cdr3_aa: CASSGAAARGTQYF
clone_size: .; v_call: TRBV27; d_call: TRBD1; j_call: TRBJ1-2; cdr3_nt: TGTGCCAGCAGTTTATCCCTACAGGGGGCGAAACCCTATGGCTACACCTTC; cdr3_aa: CASSLSLQGAKPYGYTF
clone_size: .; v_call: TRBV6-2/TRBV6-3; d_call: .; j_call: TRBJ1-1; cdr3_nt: TGTGCCAGCAGCCCTACAGGTGTGGCTGCTGAAGCTTTCTTT; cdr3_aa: CASSPTGVAAEAFF
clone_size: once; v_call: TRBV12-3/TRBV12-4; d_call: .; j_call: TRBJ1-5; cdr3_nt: TGTGCCAGCAGTAGGGGAGCGGGGCAGCCCCAGCATTTT; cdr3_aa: CASSRGAGQPQHF
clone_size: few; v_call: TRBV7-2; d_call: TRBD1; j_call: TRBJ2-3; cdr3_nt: TGTGCCAGCAGCACTGGGACAGGGGCGGATACGCAGTATTTT; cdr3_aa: CASSTGTGADTQYF
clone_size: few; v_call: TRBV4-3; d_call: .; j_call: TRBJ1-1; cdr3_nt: TGCGCCAGCAGCCCCCAGGGGCAGACGAACACTGAAGCTTTCTTT; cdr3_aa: CASSPQGQTNTEAFF
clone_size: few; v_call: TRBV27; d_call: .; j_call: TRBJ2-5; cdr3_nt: TGTGCCAGCAGTCCCCTTGAGGGGGGCTATGAGACCCAGTACTTC; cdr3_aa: CASSPLEGGYETQYF
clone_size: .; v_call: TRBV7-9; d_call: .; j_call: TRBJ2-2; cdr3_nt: TGTGCCAGCAGCTTAAGTTCACACGGGGAGCTGTTTTTT; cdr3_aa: CASSLSSHGELFF
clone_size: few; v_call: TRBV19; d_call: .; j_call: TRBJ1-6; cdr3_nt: TGTGCCAGTAGTATAGATCTCACCGGGACCGGGCCATCGGGCCTCCACTTT; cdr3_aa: CASSIDLTGTGPSGLHF